The 19 T cell receptor beta chains reported below all come from one sample, sequenced in a study of shared clonotypes between healthy human individuals (TCRdb year 2020). Library method: the immunoSEQ multiplex PCR assay. TCRdb re-hosts the immuneACCESS table, in-frame sequences only. Its copies lack some clones; in the studies checked, an unresolved V gene accounts for under half of them, and the cause for the rest is not known. The sample table lists 640,000 or so clones, roughly 78% of them with a count of one. Together, the top ten hold under 2% of the sample. Input material: memory CD4+ T cells sorted from blood. In the paper's terms, the cell subset or site label means: CD45RA-negative fraction. The receptors were sampled from a woman aged 25-40 years in good health.

The V and J genes are TRBV28 and TRBJ1-6, with D possibly being TRBD1 (6 bases). Trimming cost V 4 bases and J 5 bases, with 15 bases left between them. From germline, CDR1 is MDHEN and CDR2 SYDVKM. The length of the CDR3 is 16 residues. The CDR3 sequence is CASSYIPGHDNSPLHF. As DNA, the CDR3 is TGTGCCAGCAGTTACATACCGGGACATGATAATTCACCCCTCCACTTT.

V usage is TRBV28 and J usage is TRBJ1-1; D remains unclear. The V gene lost 3 bases and the J gene lost 4 bases, with 9 bases spanning the gap. CDR1 and CDR2 (germline): MDHEN, SYDVKM. The CDR3 sequence is 13 residues long. CDR3 residues: CASSFVRLTEAFF. The CDR3 coding sequence is TGTGCCAGCAGTTTTGTCAGGCTCACTGAAGCTTTCTTT. The whole variable domain, filled in from reference TRBV28 and TRBJ1-1, reads DVKVTQSSRYLVKRTGEKVFLECVQDMDHENMFWYRQDPGLGLRLIYFSYDVKMKEKGDIPEGYSVSREKKERFSLILESASTNQTSMYLCASSFVRLTEAFFGQGTRLTVV.

This clone was observed a handful of times. The chain employs TRBV7-2 and TRBJ2-7; the D is unclear. V was trimmed by 5 bases and J by 1 base, leaving 15 bases between them. Germline CDR1 is SGHTA and CDR2 is FQGNSA. The CDR3 is made up of 15 amino acids. CDR3 sequence: CASSPNMLGSYEQYF. Written as DNA, the CDR3 is TGTGCCAGCAGCCCCAACATGTTGGGGTCCTACGAGCAGTACTTC.

The rearrangement links TRBV28 to TRBJ2-3; the D is unclear. Germline loops: CDR1 MDHEN, CDR2 SYDVKM. Trimming removed 5 bases from V and 0 bases from J, with 12 bases in between. This CDR3 region has 15 residues. The CDR3 sequence: CASSPYRLSTDTQYF. The CDR3, as DNA: TGTGCCAGCAGTCCGTACAGACTTAGCACAGATACGCAGTATTTT.

This chain uses TRBV4-1 with TRBJ2-7; 8 bases fit TRBD2. Germline loops: CDR1 MGHRA, CDR2 YSYEKL. The length of the CDR3 is 20 residues. Germline trimming cut 0 bases from V and 1 base from J; bases unmatched to any gene: 17. The CDR3 region has the DNA TGCGCCAGCAGCCAAGAGGTGGGGTTTAAGGAGACTAGCGTTTCCTACGAGCAGTACTTC. This gives the protein CASSQEVGFKETSVSYEQYF.

This chain joins TRBV11-3 and TRBJ2-3; D ambiguous. Germline V gene lookup returns CDR1 SGHNT and CDR2 YENEEA. With 3 bases removed from V and 5 bases from J, the gap between germline ends came to 9 bases. There are 13 residues in the CDR3. The chain's CDR3 is CASSFSSGDTQYF. The DNA of the CDR3 is TGTGCCAGCAGCTTCAGTTCGGGAGATACGCAGTATTTT.

The CDR3, as DNA: TGTGCCAGCAGCGTTTCCTGGGGGGGCACTGAAGCTTTCTTT. It codes for CASSVSWGGTEAFF. This rearrangement joins TRBV9 to TRBJ1-1; tentative D call: TRBD1 (5 bases). Germline CDR1 SGDLS, CDR2 YYNGEE. CDR3 length: 14 amino acids. Deletions cut 2 bases from V and 4 bases from J, with 12 bases between.

The rearrangement joins TRBV30 to TRBJ2-5; the D gene is possibly TRBD2 (6 bases). Germline CDR1 is GTSNPN and CDR2 is SVGIG (reference sequence). The CDR3 loop spans 12 amino acids. The V gene lost 2 bases and the J gene lost 7 bases, with 11 bases spanning the gap. The CDR3 DNA follows: TGTGCCTGGAGTCTGCCGGAGGGGACCCAGTACTTC. It yields the protein CAWSLPEGTQYF.

This clone has a handful of counts. The V call is TRBV15, the J call TRBJ2-3; 10 bases fit TRBD2. The V gene end was trimmed by 3 bases and the J gene end by 3 bases; junction bases not matched to a gene: 6. The CDR3 covers 16 residues. Germline V CDR1 and CDR2: LNHNV, YYDKDF (reference sequence). The CDR3 loop reads CATSRGSGRATDTQYF. DNA for the CDR3: TGTGCCACCAGCAGGGGAAGCGGGAGGGCTACAGATACGCAGTATTTT.

This clone was seen a few times. The chain couples TRBV28 to TRBJ1-2, with 8 bases matching TRBD1. The V gene end was trimmed by 6 bases and the J gene end by 2 bases; junction bases not matched to a gene: 8. Germline V gives CDR1 MDHEN, CDR2 SYDVKM. The CDR3 loop spans 15 amino acids. The CDR3 DNA is TGTGCCAGCAGCAGACCGGGACAGGCGAACTATGGCTACACCTTC. It translates to CASSRPGQANYGYTF.

The chain employs TRBV15 and TRBJ2-1; D remains unclear. Germline loops: CDR1 LNHNV, CDR2 YYDKDF (reference sequence). V was clipped by 0 bases and J by 3 bases, with 9 bases between them. This CDR3 has 15 amino acids. CDR3 in DNA: TGTGCCACCAGCAGAGAGTTGGCCCTCTACAATGAGCAGTTCTTC. It translates to CATSRELALYNEQFF. The complete variable domain, with remaining parts taken from reference TRBV15 and TRBJ2-1, reads DAMVIQNPRYQVTQFGKPVTLSCSQTLNHNVMYWYQQKSSQAPKLLFHYYDKDFNNEADTPDNFQSRRPNTSFCFLDIRSPGLGDTAMYLCATSRELALYNEQFFGPGTRLTVL.

The V call is TRBV5-1, the J call TRBJ2-7, with 9 bases matching TRBD1. Germline CDR1 and CDR2: SGHRS and YFSETQ. There are 13 residues in the CDR3. V was pared by 4 bases and J by 11 bases, with 10 bases of the junction left unmatched. The DNA for the CDR3 is TGCGCCAGCAGCGTGGGACAGGGCCAGCGGGAGTACTTC. Its translation: CASSVGQGQREYF.

Comment on this clone: The DNA is omitted, as the CDR3 cannot be located on it reliably, and the CDR3 follows TCRdb's listing. V gene TRBV30 combines with J gene TRBJ1-2. The CDR3 sequence runs 23 residues, both termini included. In germline, CDR1 is GTSNPN, CDR2 SVGIG (reference sequence). The CDR3 protein is CAWSVVGGYTFRDPGLLLGGYTF.

The V gene is TRBV27, the J gene TRBJ2-5; 10 nucleotides line up with TRBD2. The better agreement between TRBJ2-7 and the DNA end casts doubt on the J call. The CDR3 has 14 amino acids. Germline CDR1 reads MNHEY; CDR2 reads SMNVEV (reference sequence). CDR3 bases: TGTGCCAGCAGTTCTAGCGGGAGTGACTACGAGCAGTACTTC. Encoded protein: CASSSSGSDYEQYF.

The chain joins TRBV5-1 to TRBJ2-7, with D possibly being TRBD1 (5 bases). CDR1 SGHRS and CDR2 YFSETQ come from the germline V gene. This CDR3 contains 13 residues. The V end was cut by 3 bases, the J end by 3 bases, with 10 bases between. CDR3 DNA: TGCGCCAGCAGCTCAGCCGACAGCTACGAGCAGTACTTC. This translates into CASSSADSYEQYF.

The J gene is TRBJ2-1, the V gene TRBV30; 12 nucleotides align to TRBD2. V was pared by 7 bases and J by 8 bases, with 12 bases of the junction left unmatched. The germline V gene has CDR1 GTSNPN and CDR2 SVGIG (reference sequence). The CDR3 runs to 15 residues. CDR3: CALGRGLAGRDEQFF. CDR3 bases: TGTGCCTTGGGAAGGGGACTAGCGGGCCGGGATGAGCAGTTCTTC. Using reference TRBV30 and TRBJ2-1 for the parts outside the CDR3, the full variable domain is SQTIHQWPATLVQPVGSPLSLECTVEGTSNPNLYWYRQAAGRGLQLLFYSVGIGQISSEVPQNLSASRPQDRQFILSSKKLLLSDSGFYLCALGRGLAGRDEQFFGPGTRLTVL.

The chain couples TRBV19 to TRBJ2-3; TRBD1 aligns across 10 bases. Germline V gene sequence: CDR1 LNHDA, CDR2 SQIVND (reference sequence). The CDR3 consists of 15 residues. V lost 4 bases and J lost 4; bases outside the gene matches: 5. CDR3 nucleotide sequence: TGTGCCAGTAGTACCGGACAGGGGGTCGCAGATACGCAGTATTTT. It encodes CASSTGQGVADTQYF.

The rearrangement links TRBV18 to TRBJ2-6, with 8 bases matching TRBD1. The CDR3 sequence is 18 residues long. In germline, CDR1 is KGHSH, CDR2 LQKENI. J lost 0 bases, V lost 3 bases, and 7 bases had no gene match. The CDR3 protein is CASSPGQALLSGANVLTF. The CDR3 DNA is TGTGCCAGCTCACCGGGACAGGCTCTACTCTCTGGGGCCAACGTCCTGACTTTC.

Comments on this clone: Other nucleotide sequences from this sample produce the same CDR3. The chain has TRBV27 and TRBJ2-7; D call uncertain. The CDR3 consists of 12 residues. Trimming removed 7 bases at V and 3 bases at J, with 10 bases between. Germline assignment: CDR1 MNHEY and CDR2 SMNVEV (reference sequence). CDR3 coding DNA: TGTGCCAGCAAGTCCAGCCGCTACGAGCAGTACTTC. Translating gives CASKSSRYEQYF.